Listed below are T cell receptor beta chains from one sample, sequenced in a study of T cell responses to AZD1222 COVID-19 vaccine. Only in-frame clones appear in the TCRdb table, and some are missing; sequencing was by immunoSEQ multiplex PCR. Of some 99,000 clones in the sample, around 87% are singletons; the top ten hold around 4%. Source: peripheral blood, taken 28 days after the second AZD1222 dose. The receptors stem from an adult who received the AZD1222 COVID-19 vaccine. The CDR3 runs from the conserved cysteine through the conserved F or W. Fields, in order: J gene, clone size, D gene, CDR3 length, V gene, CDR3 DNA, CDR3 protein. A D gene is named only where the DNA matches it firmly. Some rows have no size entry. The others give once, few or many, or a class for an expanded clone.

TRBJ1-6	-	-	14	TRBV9	TGTGCCAGCAGCGGGTCAGGGGAAGGATCACCCCTCCACTTT	CASSGSGEGSPLHF
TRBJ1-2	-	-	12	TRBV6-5	TGTGCCAGCAGACAGGTTAACTATGGCTACACCTTC	CASRQVNYGYTF
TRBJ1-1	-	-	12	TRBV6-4	TGTGCCAGCAGGGAAATGAACACTGAAGCTTTCTTT	CASREMNTEAFF
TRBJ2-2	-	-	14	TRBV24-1	TGTGCCACCAGTGATCCCACGAACACCGGGGAGCTGTTTTTT	CATSDPTNTGELFF
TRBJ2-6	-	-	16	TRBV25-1	TGTGCCAGCAGTGAATGGAGGGGCTCTGGGGCCAACGTCCTGACTTTC	CASSEWRGSGANVLTF
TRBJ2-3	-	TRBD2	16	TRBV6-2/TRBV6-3	TGTGCCAGCAGTTACTCAGCGGGGGACCACACAGATACGCAGTATTTT	CASSYSAGDHTDTQYF
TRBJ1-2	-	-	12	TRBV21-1	TGTGCCATACCAAACAGGGTCAGAGGCTACACCTTC	CAIPNRVRGYTF
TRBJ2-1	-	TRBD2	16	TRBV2	TGTGCCAGGGGACTAGCGGGGCAGGGTTCCTACAATGAGCAGTTCTTC	CARGLAGQGSYNEQFF
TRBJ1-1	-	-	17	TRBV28	TGTGCCAGCCTTACAGTCGGACAAACGGGGGAAAACACTGAAGCTTTCTTT	CASLTVGQTGENTEAFF
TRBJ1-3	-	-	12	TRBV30	TGTGCCTGGAGTGGGGCTGGAAACACCATATATTTT	CAWSGAGNTIYF
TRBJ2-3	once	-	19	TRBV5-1	TGCGCCAGCAGCTCCCCCTGGGCGGGCCCAGGATCGGCCACAGATACGCAGTATTTT	CASSSPWAGPGSATDTQYF
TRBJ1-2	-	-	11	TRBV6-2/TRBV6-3	TGTGCCAGCAGTTACCAAGGGGGCTACACCTTC	CASSYQGGYTF
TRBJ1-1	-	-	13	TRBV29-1	TGCAGCGTTGAAGATGACCGGAACACTGAAGCTTTCTTT	CSVEDDRNTEAFF
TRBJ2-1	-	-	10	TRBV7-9	TGTGCCAGTGGAACAGGTGAGCAGTTCTTC	CASGTGEQFF
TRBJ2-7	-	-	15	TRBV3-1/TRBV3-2	TGTGCCAGCAGCCAAGATCTCGGCAGGGTGTACGAGCAGTACTTC	CASSQDLGRVYEQYF
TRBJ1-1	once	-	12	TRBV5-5	TGTGCCAGCAGCTCGAGTGGGGTTGAAGCTTTCTTT	CASSSSGVEAFF
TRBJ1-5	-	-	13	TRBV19	TGTGCCAGTAGTATTGGGGTAAGCCAGCCCCAGCATTTT	CASSIGVSQPQHF
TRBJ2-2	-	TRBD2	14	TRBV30	TGTGCCTGGAGTTCGTGGGGAGGGGTCGGGGAGCTGTTTTTT	CAWSSWGGVGELFF
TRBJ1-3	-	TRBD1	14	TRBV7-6	TGTGCCAGCAGCGACCTCGACAGGGGCGACACCATATATTTT	CASSDLDRGDTIYF
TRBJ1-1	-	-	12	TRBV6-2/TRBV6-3	TGTGCCAGCAGTTACGTATGGAGTGAAGCTTTCTTT	CASSYVWSEAFF
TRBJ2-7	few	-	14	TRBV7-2	TGTGCCAGCAGCTTCTCGACAGACACGGGAGAGCAGTACTTC	CASSFSTDTGEQYF
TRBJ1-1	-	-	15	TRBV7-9	TGTGCCAGCAGCTTAGCTCAGGGGCCAAACACTGAAGCTTTCTTT	CASSLAQGPNTEAFF
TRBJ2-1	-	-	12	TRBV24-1	TGTGCCACCACTAGCCTTGACAATGAGCAGTTCTTC	CATTSLDNEQFF
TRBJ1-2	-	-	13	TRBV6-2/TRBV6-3	TGTGCCAGCAGTGCCCATCAAAGGGGTGGCTACACCTTC	CASSAHQRGGYTF
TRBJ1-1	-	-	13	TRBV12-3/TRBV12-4	TGTGCCAGCAGGACTACCGACGGACCTGAAGCTTTCTTT	CASRTTDGPEAFF
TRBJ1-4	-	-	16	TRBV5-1	TGCGCCAGCAGCTTGGTCCAACCGCGGGGTGGCGAAAAACTGTTTTTT	CASSLVQPRGGEKLFF
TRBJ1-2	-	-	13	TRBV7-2	TGTGCCAGCAGCGTAAGCGGGAGTAGAGGCTACACCTTC	CASSVSGSRGYTF
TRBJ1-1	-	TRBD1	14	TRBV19	TGTGCCAGTAATCTCAACAGGGGGCACACTGAAGCTTTCTTT	CASNLNRGHTEAFF
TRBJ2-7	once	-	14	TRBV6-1	TGTGCCAGCAGTGAAGCTCCCTTAGGACAGACGGGACACTTC	CASSEAPLGQTGHF